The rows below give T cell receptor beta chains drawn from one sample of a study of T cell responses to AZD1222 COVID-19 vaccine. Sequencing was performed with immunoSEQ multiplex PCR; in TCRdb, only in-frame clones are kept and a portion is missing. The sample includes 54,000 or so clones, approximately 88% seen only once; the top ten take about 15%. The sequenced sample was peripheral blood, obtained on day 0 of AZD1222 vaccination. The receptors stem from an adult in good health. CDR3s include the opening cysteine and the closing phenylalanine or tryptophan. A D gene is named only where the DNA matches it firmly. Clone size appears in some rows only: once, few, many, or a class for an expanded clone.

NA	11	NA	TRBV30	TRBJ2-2	CAWTSAGELFF	TGTGCCTGGACTAGCGCCGGGGAGCTGTTTTTT
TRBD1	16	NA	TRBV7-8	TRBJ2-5	CASSLARTGREETQYF	TGTGCCAGCAGCTTAGCGCGGACAGGCCGGGAAGAGACCCAGTACTTC
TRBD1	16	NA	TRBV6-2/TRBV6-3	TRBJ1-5	CASSYPTGLEYRPQHF	TGTGCCAGCAGTTACCCGACAGGGCTTGAATACCGGCCCCAGCATTTT
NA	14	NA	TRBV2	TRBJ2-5	CASALTWYQETQYF	TGTGCCAGTGCATTAACCTGGTACCAAGAGACCCAGTACTTC
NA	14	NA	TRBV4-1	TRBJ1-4	CASSLDSAGEKLFF	TGCGCCAGCAGCCTGGACAGCGCCGGGGAAAAACTGTTTTTT
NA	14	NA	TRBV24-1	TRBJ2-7	CATSVGGGTHEQYF	TGTGCCACCAGTGTGGGGGGGGGCACCCACGAGCAGTACTTC
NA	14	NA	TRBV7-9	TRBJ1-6	CASSPQRGPLPLHF	TGTGCCAGCAGCCCCCAACGGGGGCCTCTTCCCCTCCACTTT
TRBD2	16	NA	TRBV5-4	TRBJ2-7	CASSFDLSGSSYEQYF	TGTGCCAGCAGCTTTGATCTAAGCGGGAGCTCCTACGAGCAGTACTTC
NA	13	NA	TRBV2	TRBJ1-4	CASKDGANEKLFF	TGTGCCAGTAAGGACGGGGCGAATGAAAAACTGTTTTTT
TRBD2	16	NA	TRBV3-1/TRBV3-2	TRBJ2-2	CASSPRSGRMSGELFF	TGTGCCAGCAGCCCGCGTAGCGGGAGGATGTCCGGGGAGCTGTTTTTT
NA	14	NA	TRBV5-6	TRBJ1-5	CASSLQGGNQPQHF	TGTGCCAGCAGCTTACAGGGTGGCAATCAGCCCCAGCATTTT
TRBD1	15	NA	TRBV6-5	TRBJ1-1	CASSTPGTGRTEAFF	TGTGCCAGCAGTACCCCGGGGACAGGGAGGACTGAAGCTTTCTTT
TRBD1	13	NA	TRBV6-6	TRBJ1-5	CATYRGSNQPQHF	TGTGCCACTTACAGGGGGAGCAATCAGCCCCAGCATTTT
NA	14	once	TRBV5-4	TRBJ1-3	CASTSGFNENTIYF	TGTGCCAGCACCTCAGGGTTTAATGAAAACACCATATATTTT
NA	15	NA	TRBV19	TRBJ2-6	CASRDPSSGANVLTF	TGTGCCAGTAGGGACCCCTCCTCTGGGGCCAACGTCCTGACTTTC
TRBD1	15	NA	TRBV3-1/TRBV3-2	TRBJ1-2	CASSQRGTAFYGYTF	TGTGCCAGCAGCCAAAGGGGGACAGCCTTTTATGGCTACACCTTC
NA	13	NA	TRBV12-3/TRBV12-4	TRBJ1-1	CASSQGVNTEAFF	TGTGCCAGCAGCCAGGGTGTTAACACTGAAGCTTTCTTT
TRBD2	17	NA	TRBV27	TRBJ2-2	CASSPTGTSYRGQELFF	TGTGCCAGCAGCCCCACCGGGACTAGCTACCGTGGGCAGGAGCTGTTTTTT
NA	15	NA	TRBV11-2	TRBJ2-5	CASRPGAGEQETQYF	TGTGCCAGCAGGCCGGGGGCAGGGGAGCAAGAGACCCAGTACTTC
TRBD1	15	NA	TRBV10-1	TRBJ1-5	CASRYRQGQNQPQHF	TGCGCCAGCAGATACCGACAGGGCCAAAATCAGCCCCAGCATTTT
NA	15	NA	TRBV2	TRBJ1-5	CASREEVSVNQPQHF	TGTGCCAGCAGAGAAGAAGTGTCAGTCAATCAGCCCCAGCATTTT
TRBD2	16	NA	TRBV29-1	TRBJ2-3	CSVDSPSGGLLDTQYF	TGCAGCGTTGATTCTCCTAGCGGGGGCCTTCTTGATACGCAGTATTTT
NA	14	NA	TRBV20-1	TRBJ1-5	CSASGRVSNQPQHF	TGCAGTGCTAGTGGTAGGGTTAGCAATCAGCCCCAGCATTTT
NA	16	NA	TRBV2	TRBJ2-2	CASSEVFASNTGELFF	TGTGCCAGCAGTGAGGTTTTTGCGTCGAACACCGGGGAGCTGTTTTTT
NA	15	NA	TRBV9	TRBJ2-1	CASSVSGRPYNEQFF	TGTGCCAGCAGCGTATCCGGCAGGCCCTACAATGAGCAGTTCTTC
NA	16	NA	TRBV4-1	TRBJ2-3	CASSQVGRQVTDTQYF	TGCGCCAGCAGCCAAGTGGGGAGACAGGTGACAGATACGCAGTATTTT
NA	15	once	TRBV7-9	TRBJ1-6	CASSLWLGESSPLHF	TGTGCCAGCAGCTTATGGCTGGGAGAAAGTTCACCCCTCCACTTT
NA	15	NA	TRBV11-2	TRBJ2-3	CASKGASGSTDTQYF	TGTGCCAGCAAGGGTGCCAGCGGGAGCACAGATACGCAGTATTTT
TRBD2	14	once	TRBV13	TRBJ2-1	CASQTSGRANEQFF	TGTGCCAGCCAGACTAGCGGGAGGGCTAATGAGCAGTTCTTC
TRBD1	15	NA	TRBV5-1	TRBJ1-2	CASSLETGANYGYTF	TGCGCCAGCAGCTTGGAGACAGGGGCTAACTATGGCTACACCTTC
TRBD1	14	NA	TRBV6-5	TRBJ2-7	CASRLGTGLYEQYF	TGTGCCAGCAGACTCGGGACAGGATTATACGAGCAGTACTTC
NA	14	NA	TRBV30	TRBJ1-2	CAWSVKGRIYGYTF	TGTGCCTGGAGTGTAAAGGGGCGCATCTATGGCTACACCTTC
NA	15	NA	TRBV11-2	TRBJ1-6	CASSGDRGNSSPLHF	TGTGCCAGCAGCGGGGATAGGGGGAATTCGTCACCCCTCCACTTT
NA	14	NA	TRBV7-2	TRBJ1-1	CASSPYGGYTEAFF	TGTGCCAGCAGCCCCTACGGGGGGTACACTGAAGCTTTCTTT
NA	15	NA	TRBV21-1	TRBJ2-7	CASSPPGTATYEQYF	TGTGCCAGCAGCCCACCCGGGACAGCCACCTACGAGCAGTACTTC
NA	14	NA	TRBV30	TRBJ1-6	CAWSVPFYNSPLHF	TGTGCCTGGAGTGTACCGTTTTATAATTCACCCCTCCACTTT
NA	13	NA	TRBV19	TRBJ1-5	CASSQGGNQPQHF	TGTGCCAGTTCACAGGGAGGGAATCAGCCCCAGCATTTT
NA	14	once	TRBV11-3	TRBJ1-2	CASSPDSSRRGYTF	TGTGCCAGCAGCCCAGACAGCAGCCGTCGAGGCTACACCTTC
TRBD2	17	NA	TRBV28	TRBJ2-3	CASSLWGGPRSTDTQYF	TGTGCCAGCAGTTTGTGGGGGGGTCCCAGAAGCACAGATACGCAGTATTTT
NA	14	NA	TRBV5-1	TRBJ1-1	CASSLGGMNTEAFF	TGCGCCAGCAGCTTGGGGGGAATGAACACTGAAGCTTTCTTT
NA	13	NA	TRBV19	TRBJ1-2	CASRMTGRYGYTF	TGTGCCAGTAGGATGACAGGAAGGTATGGCTACACCTTC
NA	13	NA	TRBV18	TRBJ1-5	CASSTQDNQPQHF	TGTGCCAGCTCAACGCAGGACAATCAGCCCCAGCATTTT
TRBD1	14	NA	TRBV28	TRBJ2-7	CASSNSGTGGWQYF	TGTGCCAGCAGTAATTCCGGGACAGGGGGTTGGCAGTACTTC
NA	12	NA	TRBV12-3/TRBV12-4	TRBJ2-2	CASSFVAGELFF	TGTGCCAGCAGTTTTGTAGCCGGGGAGCTGTTTTTT
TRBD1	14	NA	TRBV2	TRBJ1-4	CASSPRGINEKLFF	TGTGCCAGCAGTCCCAGGGGGATTAATGAAAAACTGTTTTTT
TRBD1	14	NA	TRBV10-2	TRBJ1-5	CASRLGQGNQPQHF	TGCGCCAGCAGGTTGGGACAGGGCAATCAGCCCCAGCATTTT
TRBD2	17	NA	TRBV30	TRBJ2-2	CAWSGTSGRGYTGELFF	TGTGCCTGGAGTGGGACTAGCGGGAGAGGTTACACCGGGGAGCTGTTTTTT
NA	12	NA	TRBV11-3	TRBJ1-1	CASSWGHTEAFF	TGTGCCAGCAGCTGGGGACACACTGAAGCTTTCTTT
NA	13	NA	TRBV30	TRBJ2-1	CAWSVGPINEQFF	TGTGCCTGGAGTGTAGGGCCGATCAATGAGCAGTTCTTC
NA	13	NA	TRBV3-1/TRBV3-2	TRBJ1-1	CASSRGGSTEAFF	TGTGCCAGCAGCCGGGGGGGCAGCACTGAAGCTTTCTTT
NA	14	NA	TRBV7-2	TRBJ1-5	CASSSGGVNQPQHF	TGTGCCAGCAGCTCCGGGGGGGTTAACCAGCCCCAGCATTTT
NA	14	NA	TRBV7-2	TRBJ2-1	CASSTHQSYNEQFF	TGTGCCAGCAGCACCCACCAGTCCTACAATGAGCAGTTCTTC
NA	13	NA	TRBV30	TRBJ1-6	CAWSRQGNSPLHF	TGTGCCTGGAGTAGGCAGGGGAATTCACCCCTCCACTTT
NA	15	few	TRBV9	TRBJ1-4	CASSRRGGWDEKLFF	TGTGCCAGCAGCCGGCGAGGAGGGTGGGATGAAAAACTGTTTTTT